This T cell receptor (beta chain) was captured in a study of CD4 T cells in relation to SARS-CoV-2 and coronaviruses. The CDR3 loop spans 16 amino acids. Per the germline V gene, CDR1 is KGHSH and CDR2 is LQKENI. V lost 4 bases and J 5 bases, leaving 18 bases between the germline ends. The unexposed donors gave CD4+ T cells in about 2011-2019, prior to COVID-19. CD4+ T cells were isolated from the cells after about nine days of culture. Of note for this clone: Its antigen is not known.

The method was immunoSEQ multiplex PCR; TCRdb's version includes in-frame clones alone and lacks a portion of them. This repertoire shows about 16,000 clones, 82% found once; its top ten account for under 50%. The chain joins TRBV18 to TRBJ2-1, with D perhaps matching TRBD1 (5 bases). The sample taken for sequencing was CD4+ T cells from PBMCs, cultured in vitro. The sequence came from a human donor in good health. CDR3 loop: CASSQFEYRNNNEQFF. The CDR3 DNA sequence: TGTGCCAGCTCACAATTCGAATACAGGAACAACAATGAGCAGTTCTTC.